Here is one TCR beta chain with its context. Germline CDR1 is SGHTA and CDR2 is FQGNSA. The CDR3 has 17 residues. Losses at the gene ends were 0 bases for V and 8 bases for J; bases not matched to a gene: 13. Under the authors' procedure: By means of reference gene primer amplification, nucleated cell counts were estimated. The method was immunoSEQ multiplex PCR; TCRdb's version includes in-frame clones alone and lacks a portion of them. D and trimming were read from the DNA, whereas the V and J calls and clone size are those reported in that table. The repertoire consists of hundreds of thousands of clones, with roughly nine tenths occurring once and the leading ten covering approximately 12%. These data belong to a study of blood T cell repertoires in COVID-19. Study-wide context: The samples span acute and convalescent COVID-19 from the United States, Italy and Spain. In each case, the material was cDNA or gDNA derived from T cells, B-cell-depleted T cells, or PBMCs.

Sequenced material: peripheral blood. The clonotype originates from a woman between 18 and 30 years old who had recovered from COVID-19. The chain joins TRBV7-2 to TRBJ1-2; TRBD1 aligns across 9 bases. This chain's CDR3 is CASSLAGTGNSPWGYTF. CDR3 in DNA: TGTGCCAGCAGCTTAGCGGGGACAGGGAATAGTCCTTGGGGCTACACCTTC.